One and the same sample provided the 29 T cell receptor beta chains below, sequenced in a study of memory CD4+ T cells and cytomegalovirus serostatus. The sort gate was single viable CD3+CD4+CD8-CD45RO+ cells for memory CD4+ T cells. Only in-frame clones appear in the TCRdb table, and some are missing; sequencing was by immunoSEQ multiplex PCR. The table has some 60,000 clones, roughly 77% seen once. The specimen sequenced was memory CD4+ T cells from blood. The receptors here all came from an adult in good health and CMV-seropositive.

The V and J genes are TRBV14 and TRBJ1-2; no firm D call. V lost 5 bases to trimming and J lost 4 bases, with 23 bases between them. This CDR3 has 17 residues. Germline V gives CDR1 SGHDN, CDR2 FVKESK. CDR3 region: CASSSTGRARDFYGYTF. The CDR3, as DNA: TGTGCCAGCAGCTCCACCGGGAGAGCCAGAGATTTCTATGGCTACACCTTC. Using reference TRBV14 and TRBJ1-2 for the parts outside the CDR3, the full variable domain is EAGVTQFPSHSVIEKGQTVTLRCDPISGHDNLYWYRRVMGKEIKFLLHFVKESKQDESGMPNNRFLAERTGGTYSTLKVQPAELEDSGVYFCASSSTGRARDFYGYTFGSGTRLTVV.

As concerns this clone: Other DNA variants within this sample encode the same CDR3. V is TRBV28 and J is TRBJ1-4; D is undetermined. The CDR3 consists of 11 residues. V lost 6 bases to trimming and J lost 4 bases, with 3 bases between them. Germline lookup yields CDR1 MDHEN and CDR2 SYDVKM. CDR3 loop: CASRFNEKLFF. CDR3 in DNA: TGTGCCAGCAGGTTTAATGAAAAACTGTTTTTT.

The table lists this clone with a few counts. The chain uses TRBV11-2 and TRBJ2-6; D remains ambiguous. The germline V gene encodes CDR1 SGHAT and CDR2 FQNNGV. CDR3 length: 16 residues. Trimming shortened V by 0 bases and J by 1 base, and 7 bases separated the two germline ends. CDR3 protein: CASSLESFSGANVLTF. CDR3 bases: TGTGCCAGCAGCTTAGAGTCATTTTCTGGGGCCAACGTCCTGACTTTC.

The V gene is TRBV27, the J gene TRBJ1-1; 8 bases line up with TRBD1. The CDR3 has 17 amino acids. The germline V gene encodes CDR1 MNHEY and CDR2 SMNVEV (reference sequence). V was clipped by 5 bases and J by 4 bases; unmatched bases: 15. CDR3 sequence: CASSPGQGSGGSTEAFF. CDR3 sequence (DNA): TGTGCCAGCAGTCCTGGACAGGGTTCCGGTGGGAGCACTGAAGCTTTCTTT.

The J gene is TRBJ1-2, the V gene TRBV5-1; a weak D match, TRBD1 (6 bases). Deletions cut 0 bases from V and 3 bases from J, with 15 bases between. The germline V gene has CDR1 SGHRS and CDR2 YFSETQ. This CDR3 spans 16 amino acids. The CDR3 protein is CASSLGRVQGDYGYTF. As DNA, the CDR3 is TGCGCCAGCAGCTTGGGTCGTGTACAGGGAGACTATGGCTACACCTTC.

This clone occurred a few times. This chain connects TRBV2 to TRBJ1-1; a weak D match, TRBD1 (5 bases). V was clipped by 8 bases and J by 7 bases, with 17 bases between them. The CDR3 has 13 residues. CDR1 and CDR2 from the germline V gene are SNHLY and FYNNEI. CDR3 region: CASGGTGVGEAFF. The DNA for the CDR3 is TGTGCCAGCGGCGGGACGGGGGTCGGTGAAGCTTTCTTT. Full variable domain (rest looked up from reference TRBV2 and TRBJ1-1): EPEVTQTPSHQVTQMGQEVILRCVPISNHLYFYWYRQILGQKVEFLVSFYNNEISEKSEIFDDQFSVERPDGSNFTLKIRSTKLEDSAMYFCASGGTGVGEAFFGQGTRLTVV.

The chain combines TRBV7-8 with TRBJ1-4; 9 positions match TRBD1. The CDR3 extends over 17 amino acids. J lost 0 bases, V lost 6 bases, and 8 bases had no gene match. Germline CDR1 and CDR2: SGHVS and FQNEAQ. This CDR3 is CASSTDRGTATNEKLFF. DNA for the CDR3: TGTGCCAGCAGTACCGACAGGGGGACCGCAACTAATGAAAAACTGTTTTTT.

V gene TRBV14 combines with J gene TRBJ1-5; the match to TRBD1 covers 9 bases. The length of the CDR3 is 20 residues. J was trimmed by 0 bases and V by 4 bases; bases with no gene match: 16. Germline V gene lookup returns CDR1 SGHDN and CDR2 FVKESK. CDR3 loop: CASSPLRRGQGRTSNQPQHF. CDR3 in DNA: TGTGCCAGCAGCCCGCTAAGGAGGGGACAGGGTAGGACTAGCAATCAGCCCCAGCATTTT.

The sample holds a few counts of this clone. V and J are TRBV28 and TRBJ2-5; 7 bases agree with TRBD1. V dropped 5 bases and J dropped 6; count of bases not matched to a gene: 9. Per the germline V gene, CDR1 is MDHEN and CDR2 is SYDVKM. The CDR3 is 14 residues long. The CDR3 DNA sequence: TGTGCCAGCAGTCCACGACAGGGAGCGAAGACCCAGTACTTC. This gives the protein CASSPRQGAKTQYF.

The CDR3 here is CASSLGSGSYEQYF. The CDR3 DNA reads TGTGCCAGCAGCTTAGGTAGCGGGAGCTACGAGCAGTACTTC. The genes are TRBV5-4 and TRBJ2-7; 9 bases map to TRBD2. V shed 2 bases and J 3 bases; nucleotides not matched to a gene: 3. The germline V gene encodes CDR1 SGHNT and CDR2 YYREEE (reference sequence). The CDR3 has 14 amino acids.

The chain recombines TRBV7-2 with TRBJ2-5; D unresolved. Germline assignment: CDR1 SGHTA and CDR2 FQGNSA. The CDR3 runs 12 residues. The V end lost 2 bases, the J end lost 2 bases, and 3 bases lay between the germline ends. The CDR3 here is CASSLRQETQYF. CDR3 sequence (DNA): TGTGCCAGCAGCTTAAGGCAAGAGACCCAGTACTTC.

The chain is built from TRBV2 and TRBJ1-1; no definite D call. Deletions cut 4 bases from V and 1 base from J, with 7 bases between. This CDR3 spans 13 amino acids. Germline-derived CDR1 and CDR2 are SNHLY and FYNNEI. CDR3 protein: CASSGQPNTEAFF. As DNA, the CDR3 is TGTGCCAGCAGTGGCCAGCCGAACACTGAAGCTTTCTTT.

CDR3 in amino acids: CSLRLGSNEQFF. Written as DNA, the CDR3 is TGCAGCCTCCGGTTGGGGAGCAATGAGCAGTTCTTC. The rearrangement links TRBV29-1 to TRBJ2-1; D is possibly TRBD2 (5 bases). CDR3 length equals 12 residues. The V gene lost 8 bases and the J gene lost 6 bases, with 14 bases spanning the gap. CDR1 and CDR2 from the germline V gene are SQVTM and ANQGSEA.

This rearrangement joins TRBV5-4 to TRBJ2-1; D is possibly TRBD1 (6 bases). V dropped 4 bases and J dropped 1 base, with 12 bases sitting between them. CDR3 length: 15 residues. Per the germline V gene, CDR1 is SGHNT and CDR2 is YYREEE (reference sequence). Here the CDR3 DNA reads TGTGCCAGCAGCCCTCCGACAGGTTCCTACAATGAGCAGTTCTTC. This gives the protein CASSPPTGSYNEQFF.

The J gene is TRBJ1-1, the V gene TRBV5-5; D call uncertain. The V end lost 0 bases, the J end lost 3 bases, and 6 bases lay between the germline ends. CDR3 length equals 13 residues. Per germline, CDR1 SGHKS and CDR2 YYEKEE (reference sequence). The CDR3 bases are TGTGCCAGCAGCTTGGTTTGGGACACTGAAGCTTTCTTT. Residues: CASSLVWDTEAFF.

The rearrangement uses TRBV30 and TRBJ1-1; D is undetermined. This CDR3 is 12 amino acids long. Germline V gene lookup returns CDR1 GTSNPN and CDR2 SVGIG (reference sequence). Trimming stripped 5 bases from V and 5 bases from J, with 12 bases between. CDR3: CAWGWERTEAFF. The CDR3 coding sequence is TGTGCCTGGGGCTGGGAGAGGACTGAAGCTTTCTTT. Complete variable domain (other parts from reference TRBV30 and TRBJ1-1): SQTIHQWPATLVQPVGSPLSLECTVEGTSNPNLYWYRQAAGRGLQLLFYSVGIGQISSEVPQNLSASRPQDRQFILSSKKLLLSDSGFYLCAWGWERTEAFFGQGTRLTVV.

This clone was seen just once. The chain carries TRBV28 and TRBJ2-3; 8 bases fit TRBD2. This CDR3 is 17 amino acids long. J lost 4 bases, V lost 3 bases, and 12 bases had no gene match. Germline CDR1 is MDHEN and CDR2 is SYDVKM. The CDR3 spells CASSFRAGLVGADTQYF. The CDR3 DNA follows: TGTGCCAGCAGTTTCCGAGCGGGACTAGTTGGCGCAGATACGCAGTATTTT.

The J gene is TRBJ2-4, the V gene TRBV6-1; D tentatively reads TRBD1 or TRBD2 (6 bases each). CDR1 and CDR2 from the germline V gene are MNHNS and SASEGT. Trimming removed 3 bases from V and 8 bases from J, with 20 bases in between. The CDR3 is 16 residues long. CDR3 in amino acids: CASSDPLGGWGDIQYF. The CDR3 nucleotides read TGTGCCAGCAGTGACCCCCTGGGGGGCTGGGGGGACATTCAGTACTTC.

This chain joins TRBV6-1 and TRBJ2-7; 8 bases map to TRBD1. Germline V gene lookup returns CDR1 MNHNS and CDR2 SASEGT. V dropped 6 bases and J dropped 5; count of bases not matched to a gene: 9. The CDR3 loop spans 14 amino acids. The CDR3 loop is CASRQDRGLHEQYF. DNA for the CDR3: TGTGCCAGCAGACAAGACAGGGGTCTCCACGAGCAGTACTTC.

The V call is TRBV4-2, the J call TRBJ2-5; 9 bases are shared with TRBD1. CDR3 length: 16 residues. From germline, CDR1 is LGHNA and CDR2 YNFKEQ. V was pared by 5 bases and J by 3 bases, with 10 bases of the junction left unmatched. The CDR3 here is CASSYPLRQGEETQYF. DNA for the CDR3: TGTGCCAGCAGCTATCCCCTAAGACAGGGGGAAGAGACCCAGTACTTC.

The chain employs TRBV7-9 and TRBJ2-5; D call uncertain. The V end was cut by 2 bases, the J end by 5 bases, with 18 bases between. From germline, CDR1 is SEHNR and CDR2 FQNEAQ (reference sequence). The CDR3 is 16 amino acids. The CDR3 nucleotides read TGTGCCAGCAGCTTATTTTCCGGCGGCTTCTTGGAGACCCAGTACTTC. Translation gives CASSLFSGGFLETQYF.

The CDR3 spells CASSRSREAFF. The CDR3 DNA reads as TGTGCCAGCAGCCGAAGCAGAGAAGCTTTCTTT. The chain uses TRBV28 and TRBJ1-1; D call uncertain. V lost 6 bases, J lost 8 bases, and 10 bases lay in between. CDR1 MDHEN and CDR2 SYDVKM come from the germline V gene. The CDR3 is 11 amino acids. Using reference TRBV28 and TRBJ1-1 for the parts outside the CDR3, the full variable domain is DVKVTQSSRYLVKRTGEKVFLECVQDMDHENMFWYRQDPGLGLRLIYFSYDVKMKEKGDIPEGYSVSREKKERFSLILESASTNQTSMYLCASSRSREAFFGQGTRLTVV.

The chain combines TRBV7-6 with TRBJ2-3, with 7 bases lining up with TRBD1. The junction had 4 bases not matched to a gene; V was cut back by 4 bases and J by 6 bases. This CDR3 has 13 amino acids. Looked up from germline, CDR1 is SGHVS and CDR2 is FNYEAQ. The CDR3: CASSSRQGDTQYF. The CDR3 coding sequence is TGTGCCAGCAGCTCCAGACAGGGCGATACGCAGTATTTT.

V and J are TRBV20-1 and TRBJ2-7, with D uncertain. V lost 6 bases and J 5 bases, leaving 8 bases between the germline ends. The length of the CDR3 is 10 residues. Per the germline V gene, CDR1 is DFQATT and CDR2 is SNEGSKA (reference sequence). This chain's CDR3 is CSAYYHEQYF. CDR3 bases: TGCAGTGCCTACTACCACGAGCAGTACTTC.

Notes on this clone: Other DNA sequences in the sample encode the same CDR3. The chain has TRBV28 and TRBJ1-1; D unresolved. Trimming removed 5 bases from V and 1 base from J, with 11 bases in between. This CDR3 contains 14 residues. Germline CDR1 is MDHEN and CDR2 is SYDVKM. The CDR3 loop reads CASSLGGSNTEAFF. The CDR3 coding sequence is TGTGCCAGCAGTCTAGGAGGCTCGAACACTGAAGCTTTCTTT.

This chain joins TRBV28 and TRBJ2-7; D may be TRBD2 (6 bases). Germline V gene data show CDR1 as MDHEN and CDR2 as SYDVKM. The CDR3 contains 11 residues. V lost 8 bases and J 9 bases, leaving 14 bases between the germline ends. In DNA form, the CDR3 reads TGTGCCAGCGGAGGGGCGGGTTGGCAGTACTTC. It codes for CASGGAGWQYF.

The chain is built from TRBV6-5 and TRBJ2-5; 7 bases map to TRBD2. The ends lost 6 bases at V and 1 base at J; junction bases unmatched: 2. The CDR3 is 13 residues long. Germline assignment: CDR1 MNHEY and CDR2 SVGAGI. The CDR3 DNA is TGTGCCAGCAGCGGGAGGCCCCAAGAGACCCAGTACTTC. Its protein product is CASSGRPQETQYF.

The rearrangement uses TRBV27 and TRBJ1-2; D may be TRBD1 (5 bases). Germline V CDR1 and CDR2: MNHEY, SMNVEV (reference sequence). This CDR3 is built from 17 residues. V was cut by 3 bases and J by 7 bases, with 24 bases left in between. The CDR3 DNA reads TGTGCCAGCAGTTTTTCGGGGGTCCAGGGTCTTGTGCGTGGCTACACCTTC. Amino acids: CASSFSGVQGLVRGYTF.

This chain connects TRBV7-8 to TRBJ1-1; D is unresolved. The CDR3 contains 14 residues. The germline CDR1 and CDR2 sequences are SGHVS and FQNEAQ. The germline V and J ends were trimmed by 3 bases and 1 base, with 9 bases remaining between them. The CDR3 here is CASSLTNRNTEAFF. As DNA, the CDR3 is TGTGCCAGCAGCTTGACGAACAGGAACACTGAAGCTTTCTTT.